This is a list of T cell receptor beta chains from one sample in a study of OX40 agonist ivuxolimab in advanced cancers. Here immunoSEQ multiplex PCR was the method, and the copy in TCRdb shows in-frame clones only, minus some. The data hold around 54,000 clones, with about 91% observed a single time. The starting material was CD4+ or CD8+ T cells sorted from blood, obtained in a trial of the OX40 agonist ivuxolimab. The receptors were gathered from an adult with an advanced solid tumor such as melanoma, head and neck, liver or kidney cancer. Both conserved end residues are part of each CDR3. The D gene is left open where the match is weak. Where a row states a size, it is once, few, many or the class of an expanded clone; other rows omit it.

clone_size: few
v_call: TRBV7-9
d_call: -
j_call: TRBJ2-7
cdr3_aa: CASSPREGLGPYEQYF
cdr3_nt: TGTGCCAGCAGCCCGCGAGAGGGACTGGGTCCCTACGAGCAGTACTTC

clone_size: once
v_call: TRBV7-9
d_call: TRBD2
j_call: TRBJ2-7
cdr3_aa: CASSSGAGRSSYEQYF
cdr3_nt: TGTGCCAGCAGCTCAGGAGCGGGGAGGAGCTCCTACGAGCAGTACTTC

clone_size: -
v_call: TRBV6-5
d_call: -
j_call: TRBJ2-7
cdr3_aa: CASSPQGTAYEQYF
cdr3_nt: TGTGCCAGCAGCCCACAGGGGACTGCCTACGAGCAGTACTTC

clone_size: -
v_call: TRBV6-5
d_call: -
j_call: TRBJ2-7
cdr3_aa: CASSLGTGPFYEQYF
cdr3_nt: TGTGCCAGCAGTCTTGGAACTGGCCCTTTCTACGAGCAGTACTTC

clone_size: -
v_call: TRBV6-1
d_call: TRBD1
j_call: TRBJ2-3
cdr3_aa: CASSGPGTGGSSTDTQYF
cdr3_nt: TGTGCCAGCAGTGGGCCCGGGACAGGAGGCTCTAGCACAGATACGCAGTATTTT

clone_size: -
v_call: TRBV27
d_call: -
j_call: TRBJ2-7
cdr3_aa: CASSLDGRGTYEQYF
cdr3_nt: TGTGCCAGCAGTTTAGACGGGAGAGGTACTTACGAGCAGTACTTC

clone_size: -
v_call: TRBV6-6
d_call: -
j_call: TRBJ1-1
cdr3_aa: CASSYSRSLNTEAFF
cdr3_nt: TGTGCCAGCAGTTACTCCCGCAGCTTGAACACTGAAGCTTTCTTT

clone_size: -
v_call: TRBV10-3
d_call: -
j_call: TRBJ2-7
cdr3_aa: CAISELGGEQYF
cdr3_nt: TGTGCCATCAGTGAGCTGGGAGGAGAGCAGTACTTC

clone_size: -
v_call: TRBV4-3
d_call: TRBD2
j_call: TRBJ2-1
cdr3_aa: CASSQAGGLGIYNEQFF
cdr3_nt: TGCGCCAGCAGCCAAGCTGGGGGACTAGGAATTTACAATGAGCAGTTCTTC

clone_size: -
v_call: TRBV9
d_call: -
j_call: TRBJ2-7
cdr3_aa: CASGIGGENEQYF
cdr3_nt: TGTGCCAGCGGCATCGGTGGAGAGAATGAGCAGTACTTC

clone_size: -
v_call: TRBV10-3
d_call: TRBD1
j_call: TRBJ1-1
cdr3_aa: CAIRSGQATTEAFF
cdr3_nt: TGTGCCATCAGATCGGGACAGGCGACCACTGAAGCTTTCTTT

clone_size: -
v_call: TRBV10-3
d_call: -
j_call: TRBJ1-1
cdr3_aa: CAISDAGMNTEAFF
cdr3_nt: TGTGCCATCAGTGACGCAGGGATGAACACTGAAGCTTTCTTT

clone_size: -
v_call: TRBV4-3
d_call: TRBD2
j_call: TRBJ2-5
cdr3_aa: CASSLSGSLSETQYF
cdr3_nt: TGCGCCAGCAGCCTTAGCGGGAGTTTGTCGGAGACCCAGTACTTC

clone_size: -
v_call: TRBV5-4
d_call: -
j_call: TRBJ1-1
cdr3_aa: CASSPPASTEAFF
cdr3_nt: TGTGCCAGCAGCCCGCCGGCGAGCACTGAAGCTTTCTTT

clone_size: -
v_call: TRBV4-3
d_call: -
j_call: TRBJ2-7
cdr3_aa: CASSQDGPGDSYEQYF
cdr3_nt: TGCGCCAGCAGCCAAGATGGGCCGGGGGACTCCTACGAGCAGTACTTC

clone_size: -
v_call: TRBV7-2
d_call: -
j_call: TRBJ2-1
cdr3_aa: CASSLGQYNEQFF
cdr3_nt: TGTGCCAGCAGCTTAGGCCAGTACAATGAGCAGTTCTTC

clone_size: -
v_call: TRBV28
d_call: -
j_call: TRBJ1-2
cdr3_aa: CASSPFRAGYGYTF
cdr3_nt: TGTGCCAGCAGTCCCTTCAGGGCCGGCTATGGCTACACCTTC

clone_size: -
v_call: TRBV5-6
d_call: -
j_call: TRBJ2-5
cdr3_aa: CASSSIGEWTVGTQYF
cdr3_nt: TGTGCCAGCAGCTCGATCGGGGAGTGGACAGTGGGGACCCAGTACTTC

clone_size: -
v_call: TRBV28
d_call: -
j_call: TRBJ2-7
cdr3_aa: CASSFLGGRGSYEQYF
cdr3_nt: TGTGCCAGCAGTTTTTTAGGGGGGAGGGGCTCCTACGAGCAGTACTTC

clone_size: once
v_call: TRBV27
d_call: TRBD1
j_call: TRBJ1-2
cdr3_aa: CASSEDRAYGYTF
cdr3_nt: TGTGCCAGCAGCGAGGACAGGGCCTATGGCTACACCTTC

clone_size: -
v_call: TRBV7-8
d_call: TRBD1
j_call: TRBJ1-1
cdr3_aa: CASSRDRGNTEAFF
cdr3_nt: TGTGCCAGCAGCCGGGACAGAGGAAACACTGAAGCTTTCTTT

clone_size: -
v_call: TRBV5-6
d_call: -
j_call: TRBJ2-5
cdr3_aa: CASGHQETQYF
cdr3_nt: TGTGCCTCTGGACACCAAGAGACCCAGTACTTC